The entry below gives a single T cell receptor beta chain sequence along with its context. This clone's antigen is unknown. The sample holds no much larger clone one base away, and base qualities are not on file. The sample is drawn from a study of Ad26.COV2.S vaccination and SARS-CoV-2 variants (dated by TCRdb to the early 2020s). The study in broad terms: Donors in the vaccine arm were drawn from COV1001, a phase I-IIa trial of Ad26.COV2.S in healthy adults that was multicentre, randomized, double-blind and placebo-controlled. Sequencing of the TCRbeta repertoire served to evaluate the specificity and breadth of SARS-CoV-2-reactive T cell receptors following Ad26.COV2.S vaccination. The TCR-sequenced set comprised about 32 samples: approximately 20 Ad26.COV2.S vaccine recipients, 5 placebo recipients and 8 SARS-CoV-2 convalescent individuals. Trial participants were randomized into five groups of five: low-dose or high-dose Ad26.COV2.S given once or twice, or placebo on both occasions. Blinding of investigators to trial group allocation was maintained during experiments and outcome assessment. Ad26.COV2.S was administered intramuscularly at a dose of 5x10^10 or 1x10^11 viral particles, either as one shot or as two shots given 56 days apart. The study at large found these results: The study was not powered for comparison of responses between vaccine doses or regimens. Higher spike-specific TCR breadth was observed in Ad26.COV2.S recipients than in placebo recipients (P = 0.0014). Comparable non-spike TCR breadth was observed between vaccine and placebo recipients, consistent with only spike being contained in the vaccine. It was noted by the authors that total T cell responses may have been underestimated by the TCR breadth and depth analyses. After vaccination, spike-specific CD8+ and CD4+ T cell responses were reported to show substantial breadth.

TCRbeta CDR3 regions were sequenced with the immunoSEQ Assay. After extraction, genomic DNA underwent amplification by bias-controlled multiplex PCR, followed by high-throughput sequencing. The authors processed their data as follows. Collapsing and filtering of sequences were performed to quantify the absolute abundance of each unique TCRbeta CDR3 region. T cell fraction was estimated by normalization of TCRbeta template counts to usable DNA, with usable DNA being measured through amplification of reference genes present in all nucleated cells. Repertoire TCRs were annotated as SARS-CoV-2-specific by exact matching of V gene, CDR3 amino acid sequence and J gene to a known reactive TCR set. The reference SARS-CoV-2 TCR set came from MIRA and was filtered for enrichment in COVID-19-positive ImmuneCODE repertoires, removing public or cross-reactive TCRs. Using the MIRA antigens, annotated TCRs were further analysed by specific ORF or by position within an ORF. Breadth was defined as the number of annotated unique rearrangements divided by the total number of unique productive rearrangements, and depth was defined as the summed frequency of the annotated unique rearrangements. TCR breadth was compared between groups using two-sided Wilcoxon rank-sum tests. Not all clones reach the TCRdb copy of this immuneACCESS table, which keeps in-frame sequences only. Checked studies attribute under half of the gap to unresolved V genes and leave the rest unexplained. D and trimming were read from the DNA, whereas the V and J calls and clone size are those reported in that table. The sample table holds roughly 450,000 clones, of which around 90% were seen once. The leading ten clones occupy about 12% of the sample.

V has 5 bases trimmed and J has 2 bases trimmed; junction bases matching no gene number 5. The CDR3 sequence holds 14 residues, the cysteine and phenylalanine included. The only DNA kept is the CDR3, 42 bases in frame from the first base. Per the germline V gene (reference sequence), LNHDA is the CDR1 and SQIVND is the CDR2. Interpreted using the paper, the treatment or condition label stands for: around 19 received Ad26.COV2.S at low or high dose, single or two shots; roughly five received placebo; per-sample allocation not given. Repertoires of vaccine and placebo recipients were sequenced from samples taken on day 63 after the first injection. Cohort 1b enrolled about two dozen adults aged 18-55 years at a single site in Boston, USA, between 29 July and 7 August 2020. As a vaccine, Ad26.COV2.S was a replication-incompetent adenovirus type 26 vector that expressed a prefusion-stabilized SARS-CoV-2 spike protein derived from the original Wuhan strain.

The input for sequencing was peripheral blood, taken in a trial of Ad26.COV2.S vaccine versus placebo. The rearranged segments are TRBV19 and TRBJ1-1; 7 bases in between match TRBD1. The source is a person between 18 and 65 years old who received the Ad26.COV2.S COVID-19 vaccine or a placebo. Read as DNA, the sequence is TGTGCCAGTAGTGCGACAGGGAGCAACACTGAAGCTTTCTTT. The translation is CASSATGSNTEAFF.